This T cell receptor beta chain was sequenced for a study of blood T cell repertoires in COVID-19. Sequenced by immunoSEQ multiplex PCR; TCRdb stores in-frame clones only, minus some. This table has more than 90,000 clones, 82% appearing once. Germline CDR1 is LGHDT and CDR2 is YNNKEL (reference sequence). This CDR3 is 18 amino acids long. The V and J ends lost 0 bases and 4 bases, in that order; junction bases with no gene match: 10. The genes are TRBV3-1 (or the pseudogene TRBV3-2) and TRBJ2-3; TRBD2 matches 10 bases. The sequencing input was peripheral blood. The source is a man at least 80 years old with acute or convalescent COVID-19. The CDR3 here is CASSQERLAGVLADTQYF. DNA of the CDR3: TGTGCCAGCAGCCAAGAGAGGCTAGCGGGGGTGCTCGCAGATACGCAGTATTTT.